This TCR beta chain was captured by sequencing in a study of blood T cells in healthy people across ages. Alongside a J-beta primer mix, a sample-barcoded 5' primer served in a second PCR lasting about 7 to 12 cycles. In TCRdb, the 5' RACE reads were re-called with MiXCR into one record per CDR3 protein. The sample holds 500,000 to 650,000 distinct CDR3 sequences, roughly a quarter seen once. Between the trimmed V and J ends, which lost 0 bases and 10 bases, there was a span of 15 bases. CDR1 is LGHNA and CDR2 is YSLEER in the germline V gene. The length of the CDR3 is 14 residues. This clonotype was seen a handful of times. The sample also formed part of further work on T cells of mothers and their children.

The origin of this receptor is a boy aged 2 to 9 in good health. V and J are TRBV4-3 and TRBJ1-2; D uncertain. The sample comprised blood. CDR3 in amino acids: CASSQEGLDLPYTF. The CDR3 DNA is TGCGCCAGCAGCCAAGAAGGTCTGGATCTGCCCTACACCTTC.